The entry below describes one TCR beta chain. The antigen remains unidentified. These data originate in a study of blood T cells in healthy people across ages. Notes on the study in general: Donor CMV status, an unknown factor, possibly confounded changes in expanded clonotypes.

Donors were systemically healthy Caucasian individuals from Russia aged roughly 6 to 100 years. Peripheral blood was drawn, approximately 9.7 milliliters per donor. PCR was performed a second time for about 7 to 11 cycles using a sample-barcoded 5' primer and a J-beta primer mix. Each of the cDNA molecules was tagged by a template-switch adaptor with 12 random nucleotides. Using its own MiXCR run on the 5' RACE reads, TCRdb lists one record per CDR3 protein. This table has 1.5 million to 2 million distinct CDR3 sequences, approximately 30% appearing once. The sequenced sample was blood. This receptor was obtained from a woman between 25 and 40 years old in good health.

The CDR3, as DNA: TGTGCCAGCAGGAGACTATACAGCAACACCGGGGAGCTGTTTTTT. Its translation is CASRRLYSNTGELFF. V usage is TRBV2 and J usage is TRBJ2-2; D is possibly TRBD2 (5 bases). Germline CDR1 and CDR2: SNHLY and FYNNEI. The CDR3 is 15 amino acids. V lost 6 bases and J lost 2, with 13 bases in between.